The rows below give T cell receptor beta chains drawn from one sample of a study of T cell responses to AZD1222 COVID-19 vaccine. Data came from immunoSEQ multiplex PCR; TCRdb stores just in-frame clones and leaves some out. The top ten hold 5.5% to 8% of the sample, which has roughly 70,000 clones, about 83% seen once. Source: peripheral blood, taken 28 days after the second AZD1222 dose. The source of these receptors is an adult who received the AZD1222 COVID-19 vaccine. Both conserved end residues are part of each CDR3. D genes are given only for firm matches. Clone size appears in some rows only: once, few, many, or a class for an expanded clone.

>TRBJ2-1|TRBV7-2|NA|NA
CASSLVSINEQFF
TGTGCCAGCAGCTTAGTGTCCATCAATGAGCAGTTCTTC
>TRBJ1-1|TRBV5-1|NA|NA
CASSSGQNTEAFF
TGCGCCAGCAGCTCAGGGCAGAACACTGAAGCTTTCTTT
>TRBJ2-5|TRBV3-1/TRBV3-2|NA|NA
CASSQNPNEETQYF
TGTGCCAGCAGCCAAAACCCAAACGAAGAGACCCAGTACTTC
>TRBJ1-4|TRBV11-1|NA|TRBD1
CASSHGQGNEKLFF
TGTGCCAGCAGCCATGGACAGGGAAACGAAAAACTGTTTTTT
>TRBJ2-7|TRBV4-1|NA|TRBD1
CASSLGRDRANEQYF
TGCGCCAGCAGCCTGGGGCGGGACAGGGCGAACGAGCAGTACTTC
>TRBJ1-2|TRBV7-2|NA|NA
CASSLASTSGGYTF
TGTGCCAGCAGCTTAGCGTCCACATCGGGTGGCTACACCTTC
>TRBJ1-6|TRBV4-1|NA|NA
CASSYTDRHYNSPLHF
TGCGCCAGCAGCTATACGGACAGACACTATAATTCACCCCTCCACTTT
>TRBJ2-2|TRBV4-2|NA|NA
CASSQPDRGTGELFF
TGTGCCAGCAGCCAGCCGGACCGCGGCACCGGGGAGCTGTTTTTT
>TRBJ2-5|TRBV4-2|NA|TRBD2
CASSPGLAGRETQYF
TGTGCCAGCAGCCCGGGACTAGCGGGGAGGGAGACCCAGTACTTC
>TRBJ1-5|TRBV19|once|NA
CASSIDLSRGIISNQPQHF
TGTGCCAGTAGTATAGATCTATCCAGGGGAATCATTAGCAATCAGCCCCAGCATTTT
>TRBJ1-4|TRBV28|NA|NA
CASSFGASGISKEKLFF
TGTGCCAGCAGTTTTGGGGCCTCTGGGATTTCAAAAGAAAAACTGTTTTTT
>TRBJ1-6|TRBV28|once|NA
CASGVNYNSPLHF
TGTGCCAGCGGTGTGAATTATAATTCACCCCTCCACTTT
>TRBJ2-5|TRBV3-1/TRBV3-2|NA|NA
CASSTPDSEETQYF
TGTGCCAGCAGCACCCCCGACAGCGAAGAGACCCAGTACTTC
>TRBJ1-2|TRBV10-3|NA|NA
CARPTYGYTF
TGTGCCAGGCCGACTTATGGCTACACCTTC
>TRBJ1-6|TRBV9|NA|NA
CASSVGNSPLHF
TGTGCCAGCAGCGTAGGAAATTCACCCCTCCACTTT
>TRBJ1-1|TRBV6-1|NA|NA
CASSETVNTEAFF
TGTGCCAGCAGTGAGACAGTGAACACTGAAGCTTTCTTT
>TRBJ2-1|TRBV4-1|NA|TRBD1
CASSILRGLLREQFF
TGCGCCAGCAGCATACTCAGGGGGCTTCTAAGGGAGCAGTTCTTC
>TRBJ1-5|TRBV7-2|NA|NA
CASSLDSGPQHF
TGTGCCAGCAGCTTAGACAGTGGACCCCAGCATTTT
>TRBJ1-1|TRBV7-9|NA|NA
CASSLQENTEAFF
TGTGCCAGCAGCTTACAGGAGAACACTGAAGCTTTCTTT
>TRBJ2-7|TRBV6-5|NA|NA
CASSPQESLPYEQYF
TGTGCCAGCAGCCCCCAGGAGTCGCTGCCCTACGAGCAGTACTTC
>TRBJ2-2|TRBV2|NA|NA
CASSEAAVGELFF
TGTGCCAGCAGTGAAGCGGCGGTCGGGGAGCTGTTTTTT
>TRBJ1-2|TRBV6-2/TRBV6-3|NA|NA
CASSHDSYYGYTF
TGTGCCAGCAGCCATGACAGTTACTATGGCTACACCTTC
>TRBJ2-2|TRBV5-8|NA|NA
CASTSPWVRVVTGELFF
TGTGCCAGCACCTCCCCGTGGGTCAGGGTGGTCACCGGGGAGCTGTTTTTT
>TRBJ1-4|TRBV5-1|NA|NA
CASSPDQGEKLFF
TGCGCCAGCAGCCCGGACCAGGGGGAAAAACTGTTTTTT
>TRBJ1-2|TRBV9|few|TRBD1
CASSVRDRVGTNYGYTF
TGTGCCAGCAGCGTGAGGGACAGGGTAGGGACTAACTATGGCTACACCTTC
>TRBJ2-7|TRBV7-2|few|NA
CASSLTGSSYEQYF
TGTGCCAGCAGCCTAACAGGGAGTTCCTACGAGCAGTACTTC
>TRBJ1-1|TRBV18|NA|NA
CASSPRTVSPRDTEAFF
TGTGCCAGCTCTCCTCGGACAGTATCTCCCAGGGACACTGAAGCTTTCTTT
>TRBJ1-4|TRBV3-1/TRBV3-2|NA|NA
CASSQLGPREKLFF
TGTGCCAGCAGCCAACTGGGACCCCGGGAAAAACTGTTTTTT
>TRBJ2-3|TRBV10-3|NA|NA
CAISESSYSPGTDTQYF
TGTGCCATCAGTGAGTCGTCCTACTCTCCCGGCACAGATACGCAGTATTTT
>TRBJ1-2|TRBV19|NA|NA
CASSIGSVLGYTF
TGTGCCAGTAGTATAGGGTCGGTGTTGGGCTACACCTTC
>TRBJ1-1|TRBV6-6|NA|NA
CASSYSTANTEAFF
TGTGCCAGCAGTTACTCGACAGCGAACACTGAAGCTTTCTTT
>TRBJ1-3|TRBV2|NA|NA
CASSGDWQIGNTIYF
TGTGCCAGCAGCGGGGATTGGCAAATCGGAAACACCATATATTTT
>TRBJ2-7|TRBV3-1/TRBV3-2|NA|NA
CASSQDLTAREQYF
TGTGCCAGCAGCCAAGATCTTACAGCCCGCGAGCAGTACTTC
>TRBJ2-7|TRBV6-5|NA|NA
CASSYDRHYEQYF
TGTGCCAGCAGTTACGACAGGCACTACGAGCAGTACTTC
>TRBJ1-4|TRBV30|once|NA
CAWSGSGTFEKLFF
TGTGCCTGGAGTGGCTCTGGGACCTTTGAAAAACTGTTTTTT